These T cell receptor beta chains were read from a single sample in a study of cytomegalovirus exposure and HLA in healthy donors. Data came from immunoSEQ multiplex PCR; TCRdb stores just in-frame clones and leaves some out. The data show 150,000 to 200,000 clones, about 82% seen once. Sequencing was done on a sample of PBMCs. The source is a woman younger than 35 in good health and CMV-seronegative. Each CDR3 is given with its conserved first and last residue. The order of the fields is CDR3 protein, CDR3 DNA, D gene, clone size, V gene, J gene, CDR3 length. D genes are given only for firm matches. Some rows mark clone size as missing; the rest say once, few, many or name a class of expanded clone.

CDR3aa: CASSLEVRGLSREQYF; CDR3nt: TGTGCCAGCTCCCTAGAGGTCAGGGGCCTTTCCCGCGAGCAGTACTTC; d_gene: .; abundance: .; v_gene: TRBV7-2; j_gene: TRBJ2-7; len: 16
CDR3aa: CAISEDREDTGELFF; CDR3nt: TGTGCCATCAGTGAGGACAGGGAGGACACCGGGGAGCTGTTTTTT; d_gene: .; abundance: .; v_gene: TRBV10-3; j_gene: TRBJ2-2; len: 15
CDR3aa: CASSPNRLAGLYEQYF; CDR3nt: TGTGCCAGCAGCCCAAACCGACTAGCGGGGCTCTACGAGCAGTACTTC; d_gene: TRBD2; abundance: .; v_gene: TRBV5-4; j_gene: TRBJ2-7; len: 16
CDR3aa: CASSTRDRGEETQYF; CDR3nt: TGTGCCAGCAGCACCCGGGACAGGGGTGAAGAGACCCAGTACTTC; d_gene: TRBD1; abundance: .; v_gene: TRBV11-2; j_gene: TRBJ2-5; len: 15
CDR3aa: CASSLRQGTRNEQYF; CDR3nt: TGTGCCAGCAGCCTACGACAGGGTACGAGAAACGAGCAGTACTTC; d_gene: TRBD1; abundance: .; v_gene: TRBV6-1; j_gene: TRBJ2-7; len: 15
CDR3aa: CASSFPLDRGPGGYTF; CDR3nt: TGTGCCAGCAGTTTTCCCCTAGACAGGGGCCCGGGGGGCTACACCTTC; d_gene: TRBD1; abundance: .; v_gene: TRBV28; j_gene: TRBJ1-2; len: 16
CDR3aa: CASTGEGTGELFF; CDR3nt: TGTGCCAGTACAGGGGAAGGTACCGGGGAGCTGTTTTTT; d_gene: .; abundance: .; v_gene: TRBV19; j_gene: TRBJ2-2; len: 13
CDR3aa: CASSEAGGWNEQFF; CDR3nt: TGTGCCAGCAGTGAAGCGGGAGGTTGGAATGAGCAGTTCTTC; d_gene: .; abundance: .; v_gene: TRBV6-1; j_gene: TRBJ2-1; len: 14
CDR3aa: CASSDGGSNQPQHF; CDR3nt: TGTGCCAGCAGTGACGGCGGTAGCAATCAGCCCCAGCATTTT; d_gene: .; abundance: few; v_gene: TRBV6-4; j_gene: TRBJ1-5; len: 14
CDR3aa: CASRSHRASGNTIYF; CDR3nt: TGTGCCAGCAGATCTCACAGGGCCTCTGGAAACACCATATATTTT; d_gene: .; abundance: .; v_gene: TRBV27; j_gene: TRBJ1-3; len: 15
CDR3aa: CAWSGFSHTSDTQYF; CDR3nt: TGTGCCTGGAGTGGTTTTAGCCATACGTCAGATACGCAGTATTTT; d_gene: .; abundance: .; v_gene: TRBV30; j_gene: TRBJ2-3; len: 15
CDR3aa: CASSFRGSGANVLTF; CDR3nt: TGTGCCAGCAGTTTTAGGGGCTCTGGGGCCAACGTCCTGACTTTC; d_gene: .; abundance: once; v_gene: TRBV28; j_gene: TRBJ2-6; len: 15
CDR3aa: CASSPAGFVYNEQFF; CDR3nt: TGTGCCAGCAGCCCAGCAGGATTTGTCTACAATGAGCAGTTCTTC; d_gene: .; abundance: .; v_gene: TRBV7-9; j_gene: TRBJ2-1; len: 15
CDR3aa: CASSREGVSGNTIYF; CDR3nt: TGCGCCAGCAGCCGGGAGGGAGTCTCTGGAAACACCATATATTTT; d_gene: .; abundance: few; v_gene: TRBV5-1; j_gene: TRBJ1-3; len: 15
CDR3aa: CASSLEGHAYNEQFF; CDR3nt: TGCGCCAGCAGCCTTGAGGGCCACGCCTACAATGAGCAGTTCTTC; d_gene: .; abundance: .; v_gene: TRBV5-1; j_gene: TRBJ2-1; len: 15
CDR3aa: CASSWGSEAFF; CDR3nt: TGTGCCAGCAGTTGGGGCTCGGAGGCTTTCTTT; d_gene: .; abundance: .; v_gene: TRBV7-9; j_gene: TRBJ1-1; len: 11
CDR3aa: CASSEGAGGSYNEQFF; CDR3nt: TGTGCCAGCAGTGAAGGAGCGGGAGGTTCCTACAATGAGCAGTTCTTC; d_gene: TRBD2; abundance: .; v_gene: TRBV2; j_gene: TRBJ2-1; len: 16
CDR3aa: CASSPWGVAEETQYF; CDR3nt: TGTGCCAGCTCACCATGGGGGGTCGCGGAAGAGACCCAGTACTTC; d_gene: .; abundance: .; v_gene: TRBV18; j_gene: TRBJ2-5; len: 15
CDR3aa: CASSLGVRGTEQYF; CDR3nt: TGCGCCAGCAGCCTGGGGGTTAGGGGGACCGAGCAGTACTTC; d_gene: .; abundance: once; v_gene: TRBV5-1; j_gene: TRBJ2-7; len: 14
CDR3aa: CASSSTGTSPPNEQFF; CDR3nt: TGTGCCAGCAGCTCAACCGGGACTAGTCCGCCCAATGAGCAGTTCTTC; d_gene: TRBD2; abundance: .; v_gene: TRBV7-3; j_gene: TRBJ2-1; len: 16
CDR3aa: CASSQLTGANEKLFF; CDR3nt: TGCGCCAGCAGCCAATTGACAGGGGCTAATGAAAAACTGTTTTTT; d_gene: TRBD1; abundance: few; v_gene: TRBV4-1; j_gene: TRBJ1-4; len: 15
CDR3aa: CASSLTKAQYF; CDR3nt: TGTGCCAGCAGCTTAACAAAAGCCCAGTACTTC; d_gene: .; abundance: .; v_gene: TRBV7-2; j_gene: TRBJ2-5; len: 11
CDR3aa: CASSQSGYEQYF; CDR3nt: TGTGCCAGCAGCCAAAGCGGCTACGAGCAGTACTTC; d_gene: .; abundance: .; v_gene: TRBV5-4; j_gene: TRBJ2-7; len: 12
CDR3aa: CASSPGGQGEKLFF; CDR3nt: TGTGCCAGCTCACCAGGGGGACAGGGAGAAAAACTGTTTTTT; d_gene: TRBD1; abundance: .; v_gene: TRBV18; j_gene: TRBJ1-4; len: 14
CDR3aa: CASSLGRGAFF; CDR3nt: TGTGCCAGCAGTTTGGGGCGGGGAGCTTTCTTT; d_gene: .; abundance: .; v_gene: TRBV28; j_gene: TRBJ1-1; len: 11
CDR3aa: CASSPVRGSEAFF; CDR3nt: TGTGCCAGCTCACCAGTAAGGGGGAGTGAAGCTTTCTTT; d_gene: .; abundance: .; v_gene: TRBV18; j_gene: TRBJ1-1; len: 13
CDR3aa: CASSSIQGRNTGELFF; CDR3nt: TGTGCCAGCAGCTCGATACAGGGGAGGAACACCGGGGAGCTGTTTTTT; d_gene: TRBD1; abundance: .; v_gene: TRBV7-6; j_gene: TRBJ2-2; len: 16
CDR3aa: CASSLDLDRGLGGQYF; CDR3nt: TGTGCCAGCAGCTTAGACCTCGACAGGGGGCTGGGCGGGCAGTACTTC; d_gene: TRBD1; abundance: .; v_gene: TRBV11-2; j_gene: TRBJ2-7; len: 16
CDR3aa: CASSFRLEGTDTQYF; CDR3nt: TGTGCCAGCAGTTTCCGGTTGGAGGGCACAGATACGCAGTATTTT; d_gene: .; abundance: .; v_gene: TRBV28; j_gene: TRBJ2-3; len: 15
CDR3aa: CASRVTTGGTEAFF; CDR3nt: TGTGCCAGCAGAGTCACAACAGGGGGCACTGAAGCTTTCTTT; d_gene: TRBD1; abundance: once; v_gene: TRBV11-2; j_gene: TRBJ1-1; len: 14
CDR3aa: CASGQGGGYTF; CDR3nt: TGTGCCAGCGGGCAGGGTGGGGGCTACACCTTC; d_gene: .; abundance: .; v_gene: TRBV6-5; j_gene: TRBJ1-2; len: 11
CDR3aa: CASSLGTPSSYEQYF; CDR3nt: TGTGCCAGCAGTTTAGGGACACCCTCCTCCTACGAGCAGTACTTC; d_gene: .; abundance: .; v_gene: TRBV28; j_gene: TRBJ2-7; len: 15
CDR3aa: CASSFRGRGNTEAFF; CDR3nt: TGTGCCAGCAGTTTCCGTGGGCGGGGGAACACTGAAGCTTTCTTT; d_gene: .; abundance: .; v_gene: TRBV6-5; j_gene: TRBJ1-1; len: 15
CDR3aa: CASQGQGNTGELFF; CDR3nt: TGTGCCAGCCAAGGACAGGGGAACACCGGGGAGCTGTTTTTT; d_gene: TRBD1; abundance: .; v_gene: TRBV5-6; j_gene: TRBJ2-2; len: 14
CDR3aa: CASSWDRSGYTF; CDR3nt: TGTGCCAGCAGTTGGGACAGAAGTGGCTACACCTTC; d_gene: TRBD1; abundance: .; v_gene: TRBV7-9; j_gene: TRBJ1-2; len: 12
CDR3aa: CASSLDPTGHLRTYEQYF; CDR3nt: TGTGCCAGCAGCTTAGACCCCACAGGACACCTCCGTACCTACGAGCAGTACTTC; d_gene: .; abundance: once; v_gene: TRBV11-2; j_gene: TRBJ2-7; len: 18
CDR3aa: CASSKRGQGEYEQYF; CDR3nt: TGTGCCAGCAGCAAAAGGGGACAGGGTGAATACGAGCAGTACTTC; d_gene: .; abundance: .; v_gene: TRBV21-1; j_gene: TRBJ2-7; len: 15
CDR3aa: CASPTGGGQPQHF; CDR3nt: TGTGCCAGCCCCACAGGGGGCGGTCAGCCCCAGCATTTT; d_gene: TRBD1; abundance: .; v_gene: TRBV2; j_gene: TRBJ1-5; len: 13
CDR3aa: CASSFQRDTEAFF; CDR3nt: TGTGCCAGCAGTTTTCAGCGGGACACTGAAGCTTTCTTT; d_gene: .; abundance: few; v_gene: TRBV28; j_gene: TRBJ1-1; len: 13
CDR3aa: CASSPRQGTEAFF; CDR3nt: TGTGCCAGCAGCCCCCGCCAGGGCACTGAAGCTTTCTTT; d_gene: .; abundance: .; v_gene: TRBV7-9; j_gene: TRBJ1-1; len: 13
CDR3aa: CASSSRVSNTEAFF; CDR3nt: TGCGCCAGCAGCAGCAGGGTTTCGAACACTGAAGCTTTCTTT; d_gene: .; abundance: few; v_gene: TRBV5-1; j_gene: TRBJ1-1; len: 14
CDR3aa: CASSVGSLQGYGYTF; CDR3nt: TGTGCCAGCAGCGTAGGATCCCTCCAGGGCTATGGCTACACCTTC; d_gene: .; abundance: .; v_gene: TRBV9; j_gene: TRBJ1-2; len: 15
CDR3aa: CAWISGSLNEQFF; CDR3nt: TGTGCCTGGATAAGCGGGAGTCTTAATGAGCAGTTCTTC; d_gene: TRBD2; abundance: .; v_gene: TRBV30; j_gene: TRBJ2-1; len: 13
CDR3aa: CASSSRWVNEQFF; CDR3nt: TGTGCCAGCAGCTCGCGGTGGGTCAATGAGCAGTTCTTC; d_gene: .; abundance: once; v_gene: TRBV11-3; j_gene: TRBJ2-1; len: 13
CDR3aa: CASSYSIRAGGYEQYF; CDR3nt: TGTGCCAGCAGTTACTCGATACGAGCGGGGGGGTACGAGCAGTACTTC; d_gene: TRBD2; abundance: .; v_gene: TRBV6-5; j_gene: TRBJ2-7; len: 16
CDR3aa: CASSSLDRGSNQPQHF; CDR3nt: TGTGCCAGCAGTTCCTTGGACAGGGGGAGCAATCAGCCCCAGCATTTT; d_gene: TRBD1; abundance: .; v_gene: TRBV6-6; j_gene: TRBJ1-5; len: 16
CDR3aa: CASSDSSGSGANVLTF; CDR3nt: TGTGCCAGCAGTGACTCTAGCGGCTCTGGGGCCAACGTCCTGACTTTC; d_gene: .; abundance: few; v_gene: TRBV6-4; j_gene: TRBJ2-6; len: 16
CDR3aa: CASSIRDRVYGYTF; CDR3nt: TGTGCCAGCAGTATCCGGGACAGGGTATATGGCTACACCTTC; d_gene: TRBD1; abundance: once; v_gene: TRBV6-1; j_gene: TRBJ1-2; len: 14
CDR3aa: CASSQTGGLRGETQYF; CDR3nt: TGCGCCAGCAGCCAAACTGGGGGTCTCAGGGGGGAGACCCAGTACTTC; d_gene: TRBD1; abundance: once; v_gene: TRBV4-1; j_gene: TRBJ2-5; len: 16
CDR3aa: CASSPFFLSGGNTGELFF; CDR3nt: TGTGCCAGCAGCCCTTTTTTCCTCAGCGGGGGGAACACCGGGGAGCTGTTTTTT; d_gene: TRBD2; abundance: .; v_gene: TRBV27; j_gene: TRBJ2-2; len: 18
CDR3aa: CASSEATGGITEAFF; CDR3nt: TGTGCCAGCAGTGAAGCGACAGGGGGCATTACTGAAGCTTTCTTT; d_gene: TRBD1; abundance: few; v_gene: TRBV6-1; j_gene: TRBJ1-1; len: 15
CDR3aa: CASRLQGRTNEKLFF; CDR3nt: TGTGCCAGCAGACTACAGGGGAGGACTAATGAAAAACTGTTTTTT; d_gene: TRBD1; abundance: .; v_gene: TRBV2; j_gene: TRBJ1-4; len: 15
CDR3aa: CASSELSGGVNGYTF; CDR3nt: TGTGCCAGCAGTGAATTGTCAGGGGGTGTAAATGGCTACACCTTC; d_gene: TRBD1; abundance: few; v_gene: TRBV25-1; j_gene: TRBJ1-2; len: 15